What follows are 6 T cell receptor beta chains derived from one specimen sequenced in a study of cytomegalovirus exposure and HLA in healthy donors (TCRdb year 2017). Receptor amplification or capture employed the immunoSEQ multiplex PCR assay. A mixture of 60 forward primers for TCR Vbeta segments and 13 reverse primers for TCR Jbeta segments was used in the multiplex PCR. TCRdb carries this immuneACCESS record with in-frame sequences only. Its versions omit some clonotypes, under half of them owing to an unresolved V gene in the studies checked, with the rest unexplained. The sample table records some 120,000 clones; roughly 74% of these occur just once. 5.5% to 7.5% of the sample goes to the ten largest clones. Sequencing was done on a sample of PBMCs. The receptors derive from a woman in her forties or fifties in good health and CMV-seropositive.

This clone was counted once. The chain has TRBV6-5 and TRBJ1-2; tentative D call: TRBD1 (5 bases). V was pared by 4 bases and J by 2 bases, with 14 bases between. The CDR3 totals 15 residues. Germline-derived CDR1 and CDR2 are MNHEY and SVGAGI. This chain's CDR3 is CASSSPTARNYGYTF. The CDR3 nucleotides read TGTGCCAGCAGTTCCCCGACAGCCAGGAACTATGGCTACACCTTC.

V gene TRBV19 combines with J gene TRBJ1-5, with 11 bases matching TRBD1. The germline V gene has CDR1 LNHDA and CDR2 SQIVND (reference sequence). The V segment lost 5 bases and the J segment 8 bases; nucleotides outside the gene matches: 8. The CDR3 spans 15 residues. DNA for the CDR3: TGTGCCAGTAGTGGCCGGGACAGGGGGTTGGAGCCCCAGCATTTT. Encoded protein: CASSGRDRGLEPQHF.

This clone has more than one count but fewer than ten. This chain links TRBV30 with TRBJ2-3, with 11 bases matching TRBD1. In germline, CDR1 is GTSNPN, CDR2 SVGIG (reference sequence). J was trimmed by 8 bases and V by 6 bases; bases with no gene match: 10. The CDR3 is made up of 14 amino acids. CDR3 sequence: CACLSRDRGCTQYF. The CDR3 DNA reads TGTGCCTGTTTGTCCCGGGACAGGGGGTGTACGCAGTATTTT.

For this clone: This likely comes from a read error, as the CDR3 has no conserved phenylalanine or tryptophan at its end. No DNA is shown, since the ends of the CDR3 on it are uncertain; the CDR3 is the one TCRdb lists. V usage is TRBV28 and J usage is TRBJ2-7; the D call in the table, TRBD2, was not verified against the DNA. The CDR3 is 11 residues long, counting both termini. Germline-derived CDR1 and CDR2 are MDHEN and SYDVKM. The CDR3 reads CASGLSYEQSL.

The chain uses TRBV19 and TRBJ1-1, with D possibly being TRBD1 (5 bases). Trimming removed 3 bases from V and 5 bases from J, with 10 bases in between. Germline-derived CDR1 and CDR2 are LNHDA and SQIVND (reference sequence). This CDR3 has 13 residues. The CDR3 nucleotides are TGTGCCAGTAGTATTAACGGGGGAACTGAAGCTTTCTTT. The encoded protein is CASSINGGTEAFF. Full variable domain (rest looked up from reference TRBV19 and TRBJ1-1): DGGITQSPKYLFRKEGQNVTLSCEQNLNHDAMYWYRQDPGQGLRLIYYSQIVNDFQKGDIAEGYSVSREKKESFPLTVTSAQKNPTAFYLCASSINGGTEAFFGQGTRLTVV.

The chain links TRBV5-1 to TRBJ1-6; 9 nucleotides line up with TRBD1. The CDR3 has 14 residues. CDR1 and CDR2 (germline): SGHRS, YFSETQ. The V gene end was trimmed by 4 bases and the J gene end by 9 bases; junction bases not matched to a gene: 5. DNA for the CDR3: TGCGCCAGCAGCACAGGGACAGGGTTTTCACCCCTCCACTTT. Its translation: CASSTGTGFSPLHF.